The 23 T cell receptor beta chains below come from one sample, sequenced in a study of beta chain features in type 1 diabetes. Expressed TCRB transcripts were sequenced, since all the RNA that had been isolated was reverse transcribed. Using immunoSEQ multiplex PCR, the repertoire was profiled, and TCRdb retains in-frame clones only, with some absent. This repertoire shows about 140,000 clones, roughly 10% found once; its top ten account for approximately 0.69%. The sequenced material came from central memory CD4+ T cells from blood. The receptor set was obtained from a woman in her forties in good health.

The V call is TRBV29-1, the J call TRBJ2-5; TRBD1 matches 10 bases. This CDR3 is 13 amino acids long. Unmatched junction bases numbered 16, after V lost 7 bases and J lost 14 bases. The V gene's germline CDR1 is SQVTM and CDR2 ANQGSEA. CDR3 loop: CSALPEGQGKFYF. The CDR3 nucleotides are TGCAGCGCACTTCCGGAGGGACAGGGGAAATTTTACTTC. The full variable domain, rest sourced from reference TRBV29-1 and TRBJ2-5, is SAVISQKPSRDICQRGTSLTIQCQVDSQVTMMFWYRQQPGQSLTLIATANQGSEATYESGFVIDKFPISRPNLTFSTLTVSNMSPEDSSIYLCSALPEGQGKFYFGPGTRLLVL.

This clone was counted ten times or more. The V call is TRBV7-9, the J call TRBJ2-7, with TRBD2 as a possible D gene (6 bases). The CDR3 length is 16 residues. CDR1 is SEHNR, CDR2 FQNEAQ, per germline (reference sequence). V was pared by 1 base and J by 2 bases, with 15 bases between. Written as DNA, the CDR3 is TGTGCCAGCAGCTTAGACGGGGGACTTATTCCCTACGAGCAGTACTTC. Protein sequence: CASSLDGGLIPYEQYF.

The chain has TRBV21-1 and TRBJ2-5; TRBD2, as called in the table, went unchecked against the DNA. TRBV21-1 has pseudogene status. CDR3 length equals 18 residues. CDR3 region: CASSESPGLAAMGETQYF. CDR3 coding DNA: TGTGCCAGCAGCGAAAGCCCGGGACTAGCGGCGATGGGAGAGACCCAGTACTTC.

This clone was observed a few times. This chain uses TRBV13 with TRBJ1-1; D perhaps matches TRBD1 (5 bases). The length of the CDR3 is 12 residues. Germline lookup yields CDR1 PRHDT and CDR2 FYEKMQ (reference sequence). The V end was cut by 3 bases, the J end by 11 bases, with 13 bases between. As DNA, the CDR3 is TGTGCCAGCAGCTTCCCGCAGGGTTTGGCTTTCTTT. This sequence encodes CASSFPQGLAFF. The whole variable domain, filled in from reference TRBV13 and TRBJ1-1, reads AAGVIQSPRHLIKEKRETATLKCYPIPRHDTVYWYQQGPGQDPQFLISFYEKMQSDKGSIPDRFSAQQFSDYHSELNMSSLELGDSALYFCASSFPQGLAFFGQGTRLTVV.

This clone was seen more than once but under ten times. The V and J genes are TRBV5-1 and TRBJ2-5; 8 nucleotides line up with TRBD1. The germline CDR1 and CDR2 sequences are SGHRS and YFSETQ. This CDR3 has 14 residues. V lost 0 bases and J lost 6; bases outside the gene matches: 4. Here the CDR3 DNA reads TGCGCCAGCAGCTTGGCCAACAGGGGGAAGACCCAGTACTTC. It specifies CASSLANRGKTQYF.

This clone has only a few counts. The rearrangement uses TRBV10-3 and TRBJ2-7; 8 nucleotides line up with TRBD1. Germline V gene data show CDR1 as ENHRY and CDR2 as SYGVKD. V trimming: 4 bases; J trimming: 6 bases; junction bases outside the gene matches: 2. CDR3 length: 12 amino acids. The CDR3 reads CAISGDRGEQYF. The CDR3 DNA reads TGTGCCATCAGTGGAGACAGGGGCGAGCAGTACTTC.

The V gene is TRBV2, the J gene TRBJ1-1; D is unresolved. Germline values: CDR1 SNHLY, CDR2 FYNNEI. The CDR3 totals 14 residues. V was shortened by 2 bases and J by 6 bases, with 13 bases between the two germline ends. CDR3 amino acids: CASSEFRDPPEAFF. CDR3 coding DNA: TGTGCCAGCAGTGAATTTCGGGATCCCCCTGAAGCTTTCTTT.

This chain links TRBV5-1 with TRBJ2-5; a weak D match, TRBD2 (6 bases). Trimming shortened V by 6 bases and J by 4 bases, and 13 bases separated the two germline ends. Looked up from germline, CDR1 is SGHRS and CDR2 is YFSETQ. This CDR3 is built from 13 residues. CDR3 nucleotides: TGCGCCAGCACCACCCCGGGAGCAGAGACCCAGTACTTC. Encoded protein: CASTTPGAETQYF. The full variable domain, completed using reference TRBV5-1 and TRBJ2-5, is KAGVTQTPRYLIKTRGQQVTLSCSPISGHRSVSWYQQTPGQGLQFLFEYFSETQRNKGNFPGRFSGRQFSNSRSEMNVSTLELGDSALYLCASTTPGAETQYFGPGTRLLVL.

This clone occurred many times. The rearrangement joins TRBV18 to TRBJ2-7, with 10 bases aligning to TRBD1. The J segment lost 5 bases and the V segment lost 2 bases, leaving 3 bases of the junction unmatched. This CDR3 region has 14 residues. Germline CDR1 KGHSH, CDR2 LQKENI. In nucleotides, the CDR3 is TGTGCCAGCTCACCATCGACAGGGGGCAACGAGCAGTACTTC. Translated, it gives CASSPSTGGNEQYF.

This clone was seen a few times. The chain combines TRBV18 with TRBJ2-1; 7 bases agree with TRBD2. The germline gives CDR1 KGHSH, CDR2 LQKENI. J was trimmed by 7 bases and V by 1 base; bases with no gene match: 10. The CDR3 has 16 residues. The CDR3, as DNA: TGTGCCAGCTCACCACTCAATCTCGGGGGGTCGAATGAGCAGTTCTTC. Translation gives CASSPLNLGGSNEQFF.

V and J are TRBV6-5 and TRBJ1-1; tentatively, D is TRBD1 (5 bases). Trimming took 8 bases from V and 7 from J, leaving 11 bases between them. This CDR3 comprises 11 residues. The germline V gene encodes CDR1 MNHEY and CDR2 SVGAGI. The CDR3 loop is CASRGSIEAFF. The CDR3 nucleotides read TGTGCCAGCCGGGGGTCAATTGAAGCTTTCTTT.

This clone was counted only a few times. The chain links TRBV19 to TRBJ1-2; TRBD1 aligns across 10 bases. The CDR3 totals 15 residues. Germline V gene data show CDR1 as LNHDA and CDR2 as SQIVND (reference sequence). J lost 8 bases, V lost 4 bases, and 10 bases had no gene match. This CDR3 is CASSTRDRGEDGYTF. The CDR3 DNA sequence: TGTGCCAGTAGTACCCGGGACAGGGGAGAGGACGGCTACACCTTC.

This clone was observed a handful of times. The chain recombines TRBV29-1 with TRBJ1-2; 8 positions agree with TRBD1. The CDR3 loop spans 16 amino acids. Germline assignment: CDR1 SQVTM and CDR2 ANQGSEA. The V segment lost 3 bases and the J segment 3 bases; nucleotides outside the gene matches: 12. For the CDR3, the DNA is TGCAGCGTTGACCAGCCCCGACAGGGGAGCGACTATGGCTACACCTTC. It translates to CSVDQPRQGSDYGYTF.

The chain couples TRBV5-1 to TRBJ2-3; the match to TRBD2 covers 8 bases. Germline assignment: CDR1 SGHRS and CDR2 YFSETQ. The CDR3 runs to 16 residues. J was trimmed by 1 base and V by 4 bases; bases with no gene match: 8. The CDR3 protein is CASSAQPTSGTDTQYF. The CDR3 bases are TGCGCCAGCAGCGCCCAACCGACTAGCGGCACAGATACGCAGTATTTT.

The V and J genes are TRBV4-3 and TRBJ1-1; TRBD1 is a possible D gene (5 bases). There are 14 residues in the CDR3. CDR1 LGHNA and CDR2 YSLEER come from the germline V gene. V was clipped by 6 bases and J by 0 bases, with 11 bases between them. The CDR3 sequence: CASSLQVMNTEAFF. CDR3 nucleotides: TGCGCCAGCAGTCTACAGGTTATGAACACTGAAGCTTTCTTT.

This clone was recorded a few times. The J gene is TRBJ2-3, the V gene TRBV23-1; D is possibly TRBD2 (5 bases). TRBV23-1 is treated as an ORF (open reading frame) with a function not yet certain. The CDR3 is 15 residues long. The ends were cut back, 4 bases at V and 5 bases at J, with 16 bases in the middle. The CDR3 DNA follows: TGCGCCAGCAGTCCCTGTAGGCGGGTGATAGATACGCAGTATTTT. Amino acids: CASSPCRRVIDTQYF.

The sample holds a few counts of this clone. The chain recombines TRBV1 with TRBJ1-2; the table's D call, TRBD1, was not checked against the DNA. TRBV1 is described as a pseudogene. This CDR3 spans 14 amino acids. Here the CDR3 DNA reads TGCACCAGCAGCCATGGACAGATTAACTATGGCTACACCTTC. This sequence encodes CTSSHGQINYGYTF.

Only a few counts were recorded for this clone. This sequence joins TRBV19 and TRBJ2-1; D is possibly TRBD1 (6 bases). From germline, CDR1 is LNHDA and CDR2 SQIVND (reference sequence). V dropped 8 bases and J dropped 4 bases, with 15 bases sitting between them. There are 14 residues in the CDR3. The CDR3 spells CASARVGTYNEQFF. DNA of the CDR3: TGTGCCAGTGCAAGGGTGGGGACATACAATGAGCAGTTCTTC. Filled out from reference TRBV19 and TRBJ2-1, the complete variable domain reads DGGITQSPKYLFRKEGQNVTLSCEQNLNHDAMYWYRQDPGQGLRLIYYSQIVNDFQKGDIAEGYSVSREKKESFPLTVTSAQKNPTAFYLCASARVGTYNEQFFGPGTRLTVL.

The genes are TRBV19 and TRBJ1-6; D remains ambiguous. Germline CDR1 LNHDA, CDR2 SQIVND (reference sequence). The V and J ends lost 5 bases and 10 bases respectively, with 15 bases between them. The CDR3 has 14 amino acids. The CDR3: CASSPFGPISPLHF. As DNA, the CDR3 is TGTGCCAGTAGTCCCTTCGGTCCCATCTCACCCCTCCACTTT.

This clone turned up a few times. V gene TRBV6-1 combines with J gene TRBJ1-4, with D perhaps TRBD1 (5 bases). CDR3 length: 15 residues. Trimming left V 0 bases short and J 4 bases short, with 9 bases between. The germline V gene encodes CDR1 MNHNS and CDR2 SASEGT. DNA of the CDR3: TGTGCCAGCAGTGAAGCTTCAGGGATTAATGAAAAACTGTTTTTT. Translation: CASSEASGINEKLFF.

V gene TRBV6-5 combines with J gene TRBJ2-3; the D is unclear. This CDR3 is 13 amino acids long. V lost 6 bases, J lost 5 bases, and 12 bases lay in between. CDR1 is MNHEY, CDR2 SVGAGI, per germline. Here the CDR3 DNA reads TGTGCCAGCAGAAACCTTAAGCGAGATACGCAGTATTTT. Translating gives CASRNLKRDTQYF.

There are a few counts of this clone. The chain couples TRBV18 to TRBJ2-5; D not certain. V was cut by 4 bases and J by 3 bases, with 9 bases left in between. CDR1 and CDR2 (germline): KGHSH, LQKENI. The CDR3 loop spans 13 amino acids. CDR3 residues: CASSQSVEETQYF. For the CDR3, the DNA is TGTGCCAGCTCACAAAGCGTAGAAGAGACCCAGTACTTC. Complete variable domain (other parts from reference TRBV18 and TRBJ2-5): NAGVMQNPRHLVRRRGQEARLRCSPMKGHSHVYWYRQLPEEGLKFMVYLQKENIIDESGMPKERFSAEFPKEGPSILRIQQVVRGDSAAYFCASSQSVEETQYFGPGTRLLVL.

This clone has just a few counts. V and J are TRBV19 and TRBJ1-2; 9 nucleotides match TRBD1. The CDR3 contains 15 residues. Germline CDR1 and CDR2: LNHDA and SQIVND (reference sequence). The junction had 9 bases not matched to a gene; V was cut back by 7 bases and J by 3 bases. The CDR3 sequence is CASKTRDRAHYGYTF. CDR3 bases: TGTGCCAGTAAAACCCGGGACAGGGCACACTATGGCTACACCTTC.